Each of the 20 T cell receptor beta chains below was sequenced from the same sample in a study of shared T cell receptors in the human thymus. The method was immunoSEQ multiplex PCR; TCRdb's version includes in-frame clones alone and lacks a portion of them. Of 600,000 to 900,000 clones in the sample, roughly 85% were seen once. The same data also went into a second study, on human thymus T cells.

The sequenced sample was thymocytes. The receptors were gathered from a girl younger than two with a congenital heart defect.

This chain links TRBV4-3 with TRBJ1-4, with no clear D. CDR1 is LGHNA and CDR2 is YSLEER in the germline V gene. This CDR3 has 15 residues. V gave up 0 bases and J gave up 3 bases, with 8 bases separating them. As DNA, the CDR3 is TGCGCCAGCAGCCAAGATAGCAGTCCTAATGAAAAACTGTTTTTT. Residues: CASSQDSSPNEKLFF.

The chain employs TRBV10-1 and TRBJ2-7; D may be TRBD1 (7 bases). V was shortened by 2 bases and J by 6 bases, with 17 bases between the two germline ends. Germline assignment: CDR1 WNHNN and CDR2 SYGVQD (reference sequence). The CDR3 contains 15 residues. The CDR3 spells CASSENGRGVSEQYF. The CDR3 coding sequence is TGCGCCAGCAGTGAGAATGGCAGGGGGGTGAGCGAGCAGTACTTC.

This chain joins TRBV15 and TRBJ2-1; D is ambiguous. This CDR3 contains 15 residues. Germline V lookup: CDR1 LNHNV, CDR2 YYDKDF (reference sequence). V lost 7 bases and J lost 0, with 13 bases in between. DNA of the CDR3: TGTGCCACCACAGGTAGACCCAGCTCCTACAATGAGCAGTTCTTC. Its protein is CATTGRPSSYNEQFF.

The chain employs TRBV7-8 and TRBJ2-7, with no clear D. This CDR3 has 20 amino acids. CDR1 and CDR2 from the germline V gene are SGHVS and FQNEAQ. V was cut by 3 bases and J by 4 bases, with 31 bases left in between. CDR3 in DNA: TGTGCCAGCAGCTTGCAAAGAGAAGCTACCAATCACCGCCTTTTATACGAGCAGTACTTC. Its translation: CASSLQREATNHRLLYEQYF.

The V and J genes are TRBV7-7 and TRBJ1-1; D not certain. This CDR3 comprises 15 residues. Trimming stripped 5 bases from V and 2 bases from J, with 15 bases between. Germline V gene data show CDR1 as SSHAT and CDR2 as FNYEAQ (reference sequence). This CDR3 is CASSPDTGDNTEAFF. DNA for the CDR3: TGTGCCAGCAGCCCTGACACCGGGGATAACACTGAAGCTTTCTTT. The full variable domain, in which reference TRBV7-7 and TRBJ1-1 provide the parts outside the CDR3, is GAGVSQSPRYKVTKRGQDVTLRCDPISSHATLYWYQQALGQGPEFLTYFNYEAQPDKSGLPSDRFSAERPEGSISTLTIQRTEQRDSAMYRCASSPDTGDNTEAFFGQGTRLTVV.

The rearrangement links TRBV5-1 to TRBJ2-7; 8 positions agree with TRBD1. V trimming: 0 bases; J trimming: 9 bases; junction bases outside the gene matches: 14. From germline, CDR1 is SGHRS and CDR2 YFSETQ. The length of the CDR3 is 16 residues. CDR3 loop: CASSLGGQDHPLGQYF. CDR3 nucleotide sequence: TGCGCCAGCAGCTTGGGGGGACAGGATCACCCCCTGGGGCAGTACTTC.

The CDR3 sequence is CASSPHHSTNEKLFF. The CDR3 nucleotides read TGTGCCAGCAGTCCCCACCACTCAACTAATGAAAAACTGTTTTTT. V and J are TRBV28 and TRBJ1-4; D call uncertain. CDR1 is MDHEN, CDR2 SYDVKM, per germline. This CDR3 comprises 15 residues. The V end lost 5 bases, the J end lost 0 bases, and 10 bases lay between the germline ends.

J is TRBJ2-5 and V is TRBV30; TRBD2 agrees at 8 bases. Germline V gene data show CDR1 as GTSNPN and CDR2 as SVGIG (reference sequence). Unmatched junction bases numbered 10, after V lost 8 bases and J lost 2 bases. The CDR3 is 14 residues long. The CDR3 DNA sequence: TGTGCCCGTCCGGGGGGGCCCCGACAAGAGACCCAGTACTTC. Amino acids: CARPGGPRQETQYF.

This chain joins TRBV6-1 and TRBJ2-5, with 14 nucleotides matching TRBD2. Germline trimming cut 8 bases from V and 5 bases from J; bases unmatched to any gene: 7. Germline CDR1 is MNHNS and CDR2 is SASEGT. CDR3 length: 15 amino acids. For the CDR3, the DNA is TGTGCCAGCGCCGGACTAGCGGGGGGATGGGAGACCCAGTACTTC. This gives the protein CASAGLAGGWETQYF.

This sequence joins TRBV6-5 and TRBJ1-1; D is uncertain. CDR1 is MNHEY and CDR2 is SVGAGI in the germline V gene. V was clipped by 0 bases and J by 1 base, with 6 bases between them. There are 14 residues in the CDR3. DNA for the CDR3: TGTGCCAGCAGTTACTCTAGAGCGAACACTGAAGCTTTCTTT. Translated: CASSYSRANTEAFF.

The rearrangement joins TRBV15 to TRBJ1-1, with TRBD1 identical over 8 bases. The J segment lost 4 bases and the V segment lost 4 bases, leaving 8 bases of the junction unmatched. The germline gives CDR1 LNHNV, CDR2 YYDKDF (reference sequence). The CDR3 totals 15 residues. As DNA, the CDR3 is TGTGCCACCAGCACCCGACTGGACAGGGTCACTGAAGCTTTCTTT. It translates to CATSTRLDRVTEAFF.

The CDR3 nucleotides are TGTGCCAGCAGCTCCTCGGAGGGCCCCTACGAGCAGTACTTC. Translating it yields CASSSSEGPYEQYF. V gene TRBV9 combines with J gene TRBJ2-7; D is possibly TRBD2 (6 bases). With 4 bases removed from V and 2 bases from J, the gap between germline ends came to 13 bases. The germline V gene has CDR1 SGDLS and CDR2 YYNGEE. CDR3 length: 14 amino acids. Variable domain in full (rest from reference TRBV9 and TRBJ2-7): DSGVTQTPKHLITATGQRVTLRCSPRSGDLSVYWYQQSLDQGLQFLIQYYNGEERAKGNILERFSAQQFPDLHSELNLSSLELGDSALYFCASSSSEGPYEQYFGPGTRLTVT.

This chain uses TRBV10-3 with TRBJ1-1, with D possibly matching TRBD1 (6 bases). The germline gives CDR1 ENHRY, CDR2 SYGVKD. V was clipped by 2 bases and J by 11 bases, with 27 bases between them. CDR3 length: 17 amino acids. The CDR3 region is CAISETKTGTKRVGAFF. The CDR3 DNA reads TGTGCCATCAGTGAGACCAAAACAGGGACGAAAAGAGTTGGGGCTTTCTTT.

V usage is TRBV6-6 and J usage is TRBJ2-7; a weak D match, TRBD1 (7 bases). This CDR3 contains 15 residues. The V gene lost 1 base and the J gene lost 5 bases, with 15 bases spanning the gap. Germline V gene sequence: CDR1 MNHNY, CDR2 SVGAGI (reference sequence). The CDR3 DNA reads TGTGCCAGCAGTTACTGGCACAGGGGAGGTCACGAGCAGTACTTC. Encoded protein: CASSYWHRGGHEQYF.

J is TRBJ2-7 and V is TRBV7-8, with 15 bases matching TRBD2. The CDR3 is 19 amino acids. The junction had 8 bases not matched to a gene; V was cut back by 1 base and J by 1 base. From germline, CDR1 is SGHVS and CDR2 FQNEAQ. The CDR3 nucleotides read TGTGCCAGCAGCTTAGGAGGGACTAGCGGGGGGCCCGAATCCTACGAGCAGTACTTC. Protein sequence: CASSLGGTSGGPESYEQYF.

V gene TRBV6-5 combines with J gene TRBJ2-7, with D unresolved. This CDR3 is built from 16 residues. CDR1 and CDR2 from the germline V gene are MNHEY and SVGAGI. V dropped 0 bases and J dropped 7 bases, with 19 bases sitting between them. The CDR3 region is CASSYSSGPSQPEQYF. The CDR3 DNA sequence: TGTGCCAGCAGTTACTCGTCGGGTCCCTCGCAGCCAGAGCAGTACTTC.

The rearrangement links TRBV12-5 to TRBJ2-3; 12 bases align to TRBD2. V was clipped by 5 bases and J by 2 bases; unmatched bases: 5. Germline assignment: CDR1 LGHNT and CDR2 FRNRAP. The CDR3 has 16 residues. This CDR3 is CASGNRTSGDTDTQYF. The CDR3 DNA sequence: TGTGCTAGTGGTAATAGGACTAGCGGGGACACAGATACGCAGTATTTT.

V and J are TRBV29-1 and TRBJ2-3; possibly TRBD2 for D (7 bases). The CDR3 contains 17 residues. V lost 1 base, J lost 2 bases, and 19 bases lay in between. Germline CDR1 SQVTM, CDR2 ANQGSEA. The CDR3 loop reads CSVEVPLGGGPTDTQYF. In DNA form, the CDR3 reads TGCAGCGTTGAAGTGCCCCTAGGGGGGGGGCCCACAGATACGCAGTATTTT.

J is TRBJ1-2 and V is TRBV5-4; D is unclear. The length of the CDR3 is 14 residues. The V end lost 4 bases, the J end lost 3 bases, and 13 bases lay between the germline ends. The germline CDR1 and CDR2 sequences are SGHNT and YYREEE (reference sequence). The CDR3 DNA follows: TGTGCCAGCAGCCCGGGAACAGCTCACTATGGCTACACCTTC. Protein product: CASSPGTAHYGYTF.

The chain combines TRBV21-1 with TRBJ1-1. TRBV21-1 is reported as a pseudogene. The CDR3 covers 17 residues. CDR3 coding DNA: TGTGCCAGCAGCGTTCACCGGGACTCCCCGAGGAGGTCTGAAGCTTTCTTT. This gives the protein CASSVHRDSPRRSEAFF.